Listed below are T cell receptor beta chains from one sample, sequenced in a study of regulatory T cells in long-lasting Graves disease. TCRdb used MiXCR to reprocess the multiplex PCR reads, holding one entry per CDR3 protein. The sample contains about 430,000 distinct CDR3 sequences, under 25% of which appear only once. The material sequenced was peripheral blood mononuclear cells (PBMCs), taken when the disease was refractory, from a patient treated with antithyroid drugs. These receptors all stem from a female donor with Graves disease. CDR3s include the opening cysteine and the closing phenylalanine or tryptophan. Each record gives: D gene, clone size, J gene, V gene, CDR3 DNA, CDR3 protein. A D gene is named only where the DNA matches it firmly. Clone size is shown for a subset of rows, as once, few, many or a class of expanded clone.

D: -
size: few
J: TRBJ2-1
V: TRBV19
DNA: TGTGCCAGTAGTTCCACTAGGAGCAATGAGCAGTTCTTC
CDR3: CASSSTRSNEQFF

D: TRBD2
size: -
J: TRBJ2-4
V: TRBV7-6
DNA: TGTGCCAGCAGCTTACCCTGGACTAGCGGGGAAGCCAAAAACATTCAGTACTTC
CDR3: CASSLPWTSGEAKNIQYF

D: -
size: many
J: TRBJ2-7
V: TRBV20-1
DNA: TGCAGTGCTAGAGGGGGTGCGCAATCGGAAGAGCAGTACTTC
CDR3: CSARGGAQSEEQYF

D: -
size: many
J: TRBJ2-7
V: TRBV2
DNA: TGTGCCAGCATGTTCTCACCCCGGTCGGACGAGCAGTACTTC
CDR3: CASMFSPRSDEQYF

D: TRBD1
size: -
J: TRBJ1-3
V: TRBV5-1
DNA: TGCGCCAGCAGCTGGGACAGCCCCGCTTCACGCTCTGGAAACACCATATATTTT
CDR3: CASSWDSPASRSGNTIYF

D: TRBD2
size: many
J: TRBJ2-7
V: TRBV29-1
DNA: TGCAGCGTTGCAGGAGCGGGAGTTACCTACGAGCAGTACTTC
CDR3: CSVAGAGVTYEQYF

D: -
size: many
J: TRBJ1-4
V: TRBV28
DNA: TGTGCCGGCTCGGCCCCCTCTAGTCAGTTGGGGGAAAAACTGTTTTTT
CDR3: CAGSAPSSQLGEKLFF

D: -
size: few
J: TRBJ2-2
V: TRBV5-1
DNA: TGCGCCAGCAGCTTGAGGGCGCAGGGGAGCGGGGAGCTGTTTTTT
CDR3: CASSLRAQGSGELFF

D: TRBD2
size: few
J: TRBJ2-3
V: TRBV20-1
DNA: TGCAGTGCTAGATTTAGCGGGAGGCTCACAGATACGCAGTATTTT
CDR3: CSARFSGRLTDTQYF

D: -
size: many
J: TRBJ1-1
V: TRBV28
DNA: TGTGCCAGCAGTTTAGACGGGGACCGGTACACTGAAGCTTTCTTT
CDR3: CASSLDGDRYTEAFF

D: TRBD1
size: many
J: TRBJ1-2
V: TRBV28
DNA: TGTGCCAGCAGCATCGACAGGGACTATGGCTACACCTTC
CDR3: CASSIDRDYGYTF

D: -
size: few
J: TRBJ2-2
V: TRBV19
DNA: TGTGCCAGCCGCGGCAGCGGAAACACCGGGGAGCTGTTTTTT
CDR3: CASRGSGNTGELFF

D: TRBD2
size: once
J: TRBJ2-5
V: TRBV9
DNA: TGTGCCAGCAGCACGAGACTAGCGCCACAAGAGACCCAGTACTTC
CDR3: CASSTRLAPQETQYF

D: -
size: -
J: TRBJ2-1
V: TRBV7-2
DNA: TGTGCCAGCGGCTTGAATGAGCAGTTCTTC
CDR3: CASGLNEQFF

D: -
size: -
J: TRBJ2-7
V: TRBV9
DNA: TGTGCCAGCAGCGCCCAGGAGACAGATTACGAGCAGTACTTC
CDR3: CASSAQETDYEQYF

D: -
size: many
J: TRBJ1-6
V: TRBV2
DNA: TGTGCCAGCAGTGATGGGATTGGGGTACCGTCACCCCTCCACTTT
CDR3: CASSDGIGVPSPLHF

D: TRBD2
size: once
J: TRBJ2-7
V: TRBV12-3/TRBV12-4
DNA: TGTGCCAGCAGTCCACTAGCGGCCTACGAGCAGTACTTC
CDR3: CASSPLAAYEQYF

D: TRBD2
size: many
J: TRBJ2-7
V: TRBV15
DNA: TGTGCCACCAGTCCGGGACTAGCGCCTTACGAGCAGTACTTC
CDR3: CATSPGLAPYEQYF

D: -
size: many
J: TRBJ1-1
V: TRBV9
DNA: TGTGCCAGCAGCGTAGTGGACGGCGGCTGGGCTTTCTTT
CDR3: CASSVVDGGWAFF

D: -
size: many
J: TRBJ1-4
V: TRBV18
DNA: TGTGCCAGCTCACCCCGGGACGGAACTAATGAAAAACTGTTTTTT
CDR3: CASSPRDGTNEKLFF

D: TRBD2
size: many
J: TRBJ2-5
V: TRBV3-1
DNA: TGTGCCAGCAGCCTTACTAGCGGGATTGAGACCCAGTACTTC
CDR3: CASSLTSGIETQYF

D: -
size: many
J: TRBJ1-3
V: TRBV28
DNA: TGTGCCAGCAGTTTACCAGGCTCTGGAAACACCATATATTTT
CDR3: CASSLPGSGNTIYF

D: -
size: many
J: TRBJ2-5
V: TRBV12-3/TRBV12-4
DNA: TGTGCCAGCAGTTTTGGGGGGTACGAGACCCAGTACTTC
CDR3: CASSFGGYETQYF

D: -
size: many
J: TRBJ1-5
V: TRBV12-3/TRBV12-4
DNA: TGTGCCAGCAGAATAGGCGGACAGTATAGCAATCAGCCCCAGCATTTT
CDR3: CASRIGGQYSNQPQHF

D: TRBD2
size: few
J: TRBJ2-7
V: TRBV11-2
DNA: TGTGCCAGCAGCGCCGGGACTAGCGGGAGGGCCGACTACGAGCAGTACTTC
CDR3: CASSAGTSGRADYEQYF

D: TRBD1
size: many
J: TRBJ1-6
V: TRBV5-1
DNA: TGCGCCAGCAGCCTCGGACAGGGGAGGGGAGATTCACCCCTCCACTTT
CDR3: CASSLGQGRGDSPLHF

D: -
size: many
J: TRBJ2-2
V: TRBV3-1
DNA: TGTGCCAGCAGCCAAGTGGAGCCCGGGGAGCTGTTTTTT
CDR3: CASSQVEPGELFF

D: -
size: many
J: TRBJ2-7
V: TRBV7-8
DNA: TGTGCCAGCAGCTCCGACTGGGCAGGGCTCTCCTACGAGCAGTACTTC
CDR3: CASSSDWAGLSYEQYF

D: -
size: many
J: TRBJ1-2
V: TRBV28
DNA: TGTGCCAGCAGTTTATGGCGAGGCAGGCTGGCTAGAGGAGGCTACACCTTC
CDR3: CASSLWRGRLARGGYTF

D: -
size: -
J: TRBJ1-2
V: TRBV10-3
DNA: TGTGCCATCAGTGTCACGAACTATGGCTACACCTTC
CDR3: CAISVTNYGYTF

D: -
size: few
J: TRBJ1-5
V: TRBV10-3
DNA: TGTGCCACATCGACAGATAATCAGCCCCAGCATTTT
CDR3: CATSTDNQPQHF

D: TRBD2
size: -
J: TRBJ2-7
V: TRBV3-1
DNA: TGTGCCAGCAGCCAACCGGGACTAGCGGGAGGGCCTCATCACGAGCAGTACTTC
CDR3: CASSQPGLAGGPHHEQYF

D: TRBD1
size: -
J: TRBJ1-6
V: TRBV4-1
DNA: TGCGCCAGCAGCCTAACGACAGGGGCGTTTGAACCCCTCCACTTT
CDR3: CASSLTTGAFEPLHF

D: -
size: few
J: TRBJ1-5
V: TRBV4-2
DNA: TGTGCCAGCAGCCAAGCTCTCGCCGCTCAGCCCCAGCATTTT
CDR3: CASSQALAAQPQHF

D: -
size: few
J: TRBJ2-2
V: TRBV7-8
DNA: TGTGCCAGCAGCTTAGGGCGGGACAGCCTATACACCGGGGAGCTGTTTTTT
CDR3: CASSLGRDSLYTGELFF

D: -
size: many
J: TRBJ1-1
V: TRBV27
DNA: TGTGCCAGCAGTTCCAGGGACGACCCTGAAGCTTTCTTT
CDR3: CASSSRDDPEAFF

D: -
size: -
J: TRBJ1-4
V: TRBV7-9
DNA: TGTGCCAGCAGCCCCACTCCGTCCTTAAATGAAAAACTGTTTTTT
CDR3: CASSPTPSLNEKLFF

D: -
size: -
J: TRBJ2-6
V: TRBV19
DNA: TGTGCCAGTACCGAGTTTGGACAAGCCTCTGGGGCCAACGTCCTGACTTTC
CDR3: CASTEFGQASGANVLTF

D: -
size: many
J: TRBJ2-7
V: TRBV28
DNA: TGTGCCAGCAGTCCCACGAAGTGGGAGCAGTACTTC
CDR3: CASSPTKWEQYF

D: TRBD1
size: -
J: TRBJ1-3
V: TRBV15
DNA: TGTGCCACCAGCAGAGATGTCCAGGGGGCTGGAAACACCATATATTTT
CDR3: CATSRDVQGAGNTIYF

D: -
size: few
J: TRBJ1-3
V: TRBV28
DNA: TGTGCCAGCAGTCCACCTACGGGGTTCTCTGGAAACACCATATATTTT
CDR3: CASSPPTGFSGNTIYF

D: TRBD1
size: many
J: TRBJ1-1
V: TRBV28
DNA: TGTGCCAGCAGAGGGGACAGGGGATGGAACACTGAAGCTTTCTTT
CDR3: CASRGDRGWNTEAFF

D: -
size: many
J: TRBJ2-5
V: TRBV11-2
DNA: TGTGCCAGCAGCTACTTCTCTTTGGAGACCCAGTACTTC
CDR3: CASSYFSLETQYF

D: -
size: many
J: TRBJ2-5
V: TRBV11-3
DNA: TGTGCCAGCAGCCCCCAGGGTGGAGGGACCCAGTACTTC
CDR3: CASSPQGGGTQYF

D: -
size: many
J: TRBJ1-1
V: TRBV27
DNA: TGTGCCAGCAGTTTACGCGGGGGCGTCCTTGAAGCTTTCTTT
CDR3: CASSLRGGVLEAFF

D: TRBD1
size: -
J: TRBJ2-7
V: TRBV18
DNA: TGTGCCAGCTCACCATCAGACAGGGTACGAGGGCAGTACTTC
CDR3: CASSPSDRVRGQYF